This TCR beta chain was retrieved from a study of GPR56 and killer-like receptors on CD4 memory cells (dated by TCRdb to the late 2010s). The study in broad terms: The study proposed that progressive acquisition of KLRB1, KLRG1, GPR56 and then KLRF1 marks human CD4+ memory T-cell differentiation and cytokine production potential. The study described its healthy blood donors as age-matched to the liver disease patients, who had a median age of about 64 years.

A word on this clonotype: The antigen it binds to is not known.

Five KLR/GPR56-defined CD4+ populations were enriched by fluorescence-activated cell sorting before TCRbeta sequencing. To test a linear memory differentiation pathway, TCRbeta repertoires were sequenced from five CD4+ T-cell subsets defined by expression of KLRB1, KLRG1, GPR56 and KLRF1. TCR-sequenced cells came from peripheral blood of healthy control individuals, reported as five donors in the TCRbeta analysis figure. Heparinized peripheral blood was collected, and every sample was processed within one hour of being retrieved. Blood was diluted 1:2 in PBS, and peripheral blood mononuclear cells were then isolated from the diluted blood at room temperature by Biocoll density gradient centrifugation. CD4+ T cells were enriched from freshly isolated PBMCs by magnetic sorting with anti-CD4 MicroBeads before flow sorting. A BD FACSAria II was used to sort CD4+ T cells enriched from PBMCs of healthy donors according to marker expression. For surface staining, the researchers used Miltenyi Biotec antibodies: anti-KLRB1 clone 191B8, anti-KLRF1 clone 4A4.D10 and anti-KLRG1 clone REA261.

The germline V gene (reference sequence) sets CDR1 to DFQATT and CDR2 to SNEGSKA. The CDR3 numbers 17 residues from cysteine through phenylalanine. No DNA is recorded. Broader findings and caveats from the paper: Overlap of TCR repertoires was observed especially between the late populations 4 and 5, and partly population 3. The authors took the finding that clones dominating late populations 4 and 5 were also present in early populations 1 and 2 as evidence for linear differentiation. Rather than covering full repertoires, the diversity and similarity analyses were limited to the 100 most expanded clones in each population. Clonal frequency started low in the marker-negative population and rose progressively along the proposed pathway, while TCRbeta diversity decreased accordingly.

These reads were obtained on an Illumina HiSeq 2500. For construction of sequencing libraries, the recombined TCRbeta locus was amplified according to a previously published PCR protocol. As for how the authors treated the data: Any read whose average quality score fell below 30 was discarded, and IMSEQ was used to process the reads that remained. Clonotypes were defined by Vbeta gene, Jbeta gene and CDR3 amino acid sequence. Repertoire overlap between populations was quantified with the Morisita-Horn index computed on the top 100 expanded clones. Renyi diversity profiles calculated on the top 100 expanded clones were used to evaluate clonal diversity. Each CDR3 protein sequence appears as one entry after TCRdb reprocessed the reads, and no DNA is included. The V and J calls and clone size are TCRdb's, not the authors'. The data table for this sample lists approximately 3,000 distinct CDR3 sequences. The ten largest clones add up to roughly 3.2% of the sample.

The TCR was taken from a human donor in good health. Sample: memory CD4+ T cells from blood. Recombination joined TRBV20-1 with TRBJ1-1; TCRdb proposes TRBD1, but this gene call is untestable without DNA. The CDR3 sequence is CSARDLVRGAGGFEAFF.